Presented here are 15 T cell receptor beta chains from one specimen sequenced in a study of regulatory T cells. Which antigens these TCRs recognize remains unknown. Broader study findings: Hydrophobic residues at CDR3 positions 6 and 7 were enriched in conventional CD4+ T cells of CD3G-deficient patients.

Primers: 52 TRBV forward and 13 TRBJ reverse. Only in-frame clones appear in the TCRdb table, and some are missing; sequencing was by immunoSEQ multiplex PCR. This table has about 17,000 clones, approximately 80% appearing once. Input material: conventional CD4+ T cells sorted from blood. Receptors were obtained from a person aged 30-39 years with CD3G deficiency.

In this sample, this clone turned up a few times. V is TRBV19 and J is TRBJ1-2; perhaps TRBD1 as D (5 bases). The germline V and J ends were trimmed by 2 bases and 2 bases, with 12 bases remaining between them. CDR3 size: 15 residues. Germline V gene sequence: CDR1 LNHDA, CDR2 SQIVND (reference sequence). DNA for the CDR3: TGTGCCAGTAGTATACGGGGCTCGTCAAACTATGGCTACACCTTC. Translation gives CASSIRGSSNYGYTF.

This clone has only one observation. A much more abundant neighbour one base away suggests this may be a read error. The CDR3 reads CASSLDGGADYEQYF. The CDR3 DNA reads as TGTGCCAGCAGCTTAGATGGCGGGGCCGATTACGAGCAGTACTTC. This chain links TRBV5-6 with TRBJ2-7, with D possibly TRBD2 on 6 matching bases. Germline CDR1 and CDR2: SGHDT and YYEEEE. This CDR3 is 15 amino acids long. V gave up 2 bases and J gave up 4 bases, with 16 bases separating them.

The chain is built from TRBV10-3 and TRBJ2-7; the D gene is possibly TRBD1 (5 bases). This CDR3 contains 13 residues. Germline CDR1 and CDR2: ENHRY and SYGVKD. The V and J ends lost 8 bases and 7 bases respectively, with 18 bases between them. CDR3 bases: TGTGCCATCGGCAGGGAAGGATCGCGGGAGCAGTACTTC. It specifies CAIGREGSREQYF.

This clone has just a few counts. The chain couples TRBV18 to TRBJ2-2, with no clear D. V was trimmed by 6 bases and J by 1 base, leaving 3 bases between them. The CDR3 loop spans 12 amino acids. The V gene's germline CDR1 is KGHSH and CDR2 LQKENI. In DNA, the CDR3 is TGTGCCAGCTCCCGGAACACCGGGGAGCTGTTTTTT. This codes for CASSRNTGELFF.

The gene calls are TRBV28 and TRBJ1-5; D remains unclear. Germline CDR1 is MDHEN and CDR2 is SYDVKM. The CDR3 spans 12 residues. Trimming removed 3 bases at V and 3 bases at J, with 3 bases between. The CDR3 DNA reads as TGTGCCAGCAGTTTTTTCAATCAGCCCCAGCATTTT. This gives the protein CASSFFNQPQHF.

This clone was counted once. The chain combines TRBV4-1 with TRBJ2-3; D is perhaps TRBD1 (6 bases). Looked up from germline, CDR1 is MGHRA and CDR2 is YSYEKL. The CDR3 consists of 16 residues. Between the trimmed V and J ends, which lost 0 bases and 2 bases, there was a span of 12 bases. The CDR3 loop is CASSQDRGRVTDTQYF. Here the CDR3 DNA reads TGCGCCAGCAGCCAAGATAGGGGGAGAGTCACAGATACGCAGTATTTT.

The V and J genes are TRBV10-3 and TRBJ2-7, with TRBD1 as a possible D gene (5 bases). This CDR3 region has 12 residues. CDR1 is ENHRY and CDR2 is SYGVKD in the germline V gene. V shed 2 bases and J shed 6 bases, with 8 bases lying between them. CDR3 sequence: CAISEEDTEQYF. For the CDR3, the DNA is TGTGCCATCAGTGAGGAGGACACCGAGCAGTACTTC.

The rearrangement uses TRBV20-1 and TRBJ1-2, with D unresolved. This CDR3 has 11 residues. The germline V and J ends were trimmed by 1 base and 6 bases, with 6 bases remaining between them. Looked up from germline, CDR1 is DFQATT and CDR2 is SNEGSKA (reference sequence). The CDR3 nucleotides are TGCAGTGCTAGAGCCGGGGATGGCTACACCTTC. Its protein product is CSARAGDGYTF.

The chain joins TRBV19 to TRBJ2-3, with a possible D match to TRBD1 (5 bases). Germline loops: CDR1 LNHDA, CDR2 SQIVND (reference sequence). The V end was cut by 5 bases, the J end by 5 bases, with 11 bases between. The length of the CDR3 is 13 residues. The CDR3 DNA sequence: TGTGCCAGTAGTGCCAATAGGGGAGATACGCAGTATTTT. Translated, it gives CASSANRGDTQYF.

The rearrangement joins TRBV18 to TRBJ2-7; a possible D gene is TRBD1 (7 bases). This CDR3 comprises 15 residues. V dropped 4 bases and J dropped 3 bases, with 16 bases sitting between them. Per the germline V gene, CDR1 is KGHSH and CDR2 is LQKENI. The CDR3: CASSRSRGDLYEQYF. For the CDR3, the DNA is TGTGCCAGCTCACGGTCCAGGGGGGACCTCTACGAGCAGTACTTC.

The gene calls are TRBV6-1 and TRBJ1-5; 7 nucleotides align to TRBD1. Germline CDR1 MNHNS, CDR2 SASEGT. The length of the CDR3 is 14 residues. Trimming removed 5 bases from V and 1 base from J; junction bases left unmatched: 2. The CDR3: CASSQQGSNQPQHF. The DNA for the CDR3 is TGTGCCAGCAGTCAACAGGGGAGCAATCAGCCCCAGCATTTT.

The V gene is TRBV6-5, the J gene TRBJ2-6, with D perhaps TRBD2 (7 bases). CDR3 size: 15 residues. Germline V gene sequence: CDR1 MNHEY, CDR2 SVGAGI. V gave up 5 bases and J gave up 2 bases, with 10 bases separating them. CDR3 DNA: TGTGCCAGCAGTAGCGGGACAACTGGGGCCAACGTCCTGACTTTC. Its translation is CASSSGTTGANVLTF.

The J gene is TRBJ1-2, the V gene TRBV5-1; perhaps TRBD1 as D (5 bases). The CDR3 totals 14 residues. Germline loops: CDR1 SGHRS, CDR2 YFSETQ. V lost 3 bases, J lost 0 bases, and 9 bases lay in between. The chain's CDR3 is CASSSGGSNYGYTF. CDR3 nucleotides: TGCGCCAGCAGCTCCGGGGGTTCTAACTATGGCTACACCTTC.

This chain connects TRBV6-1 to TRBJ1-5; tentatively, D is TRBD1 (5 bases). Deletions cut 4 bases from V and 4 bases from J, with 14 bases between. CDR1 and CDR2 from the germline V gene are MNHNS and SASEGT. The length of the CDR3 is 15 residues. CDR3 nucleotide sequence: TGTGCCAGCAGTGGAGTGGGGCAGCGAAATCAGCCCCAGCATTTT. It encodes CASSGVGQRNQPQHF.

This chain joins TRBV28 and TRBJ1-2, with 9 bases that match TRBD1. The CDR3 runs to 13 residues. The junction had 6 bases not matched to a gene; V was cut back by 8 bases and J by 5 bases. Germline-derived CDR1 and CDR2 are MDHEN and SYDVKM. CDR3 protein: CASSSTGGYGYTF. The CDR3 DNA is TGTGCCAGCTCTTCGACAGGGGGGTATGGCTACACCTTC.